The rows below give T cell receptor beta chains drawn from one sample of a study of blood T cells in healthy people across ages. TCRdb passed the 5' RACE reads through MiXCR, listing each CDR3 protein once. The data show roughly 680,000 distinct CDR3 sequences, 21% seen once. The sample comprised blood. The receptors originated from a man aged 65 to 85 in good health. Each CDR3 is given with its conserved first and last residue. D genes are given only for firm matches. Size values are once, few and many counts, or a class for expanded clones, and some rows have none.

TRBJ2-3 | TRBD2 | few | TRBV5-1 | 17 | CASSPPGLAGYTDTQYF | TGCGCCAGCAGCCCGCCGGGACTAGCGGGATACACAGATACGCAGTATTTT
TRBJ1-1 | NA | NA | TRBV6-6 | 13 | CASSYSPESRAFF | TGTGCCAGCAGTTACTCCCCGGAAAGCCGGGCTTTCTTT
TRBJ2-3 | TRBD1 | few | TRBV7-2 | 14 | CASSWDRVTDTQYF | TGTGCCAGCAGCTGGGACAGGGTGACAGATACGCAGTATTTT
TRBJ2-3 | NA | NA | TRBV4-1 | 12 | CASSQDRDTQYF | TGCGCCAGCAGCCAAGATCGGGATACGCAGTATTTT
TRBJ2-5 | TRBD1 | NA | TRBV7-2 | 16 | CASSKLGQGWLETQYF | TGTGCCAGCAGCAAACTGGGACAGGGGTGGTTGGAGACCCAGTACTTC
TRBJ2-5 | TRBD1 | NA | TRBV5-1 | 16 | CASSLAGTGGEETQYF | TGCGCCAGCAGCTTGGCCGGGACAGGGGGCGAAGAGACCCAGTACTTC
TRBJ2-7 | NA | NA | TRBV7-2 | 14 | CASSSQEGQYEQYF | TGTGCCAGCAGCTCACAGGAGGGCCAGTACGAGCAGTACTTC
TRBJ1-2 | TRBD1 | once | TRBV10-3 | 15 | CAISERTGEADGYTF | TGTGCCATCAGTGAGAGGACAGGAGAGGCAGATGGCTACACCTTC
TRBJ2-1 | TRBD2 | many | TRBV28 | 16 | CASSTSGVMLYNEQFF | TGTGCCAGCAGCACTAGCGGGGTTATGCTCTACAATGAGCAGTTCTTC
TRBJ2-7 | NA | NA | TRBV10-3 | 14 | CAVTPAGLSYEQYF | TGTGCCGTCACCCCAGCGGGTCTCTCGTACGAGCAGTACTTC
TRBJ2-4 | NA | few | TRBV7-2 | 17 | CASSLGLGRQIKNIQYF | TGTGCCAGCAGCTTGGGTTTGGGGCGACAGATCAAAAACATTCAGTACTTC
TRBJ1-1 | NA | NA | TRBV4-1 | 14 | CASSQENRGTEAFF | TGCGCCAGCAGCCAAGAGAATAGGGGCACTGAAGCTTTCTTT
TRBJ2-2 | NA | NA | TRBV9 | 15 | CASSVSTVNTGELFF | TGTGCCAGCAGCGTTTCGACAGTCAACACCGGGGAGCTGTTTTTT
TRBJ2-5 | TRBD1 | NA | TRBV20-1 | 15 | CSARGQDRATGTQYF | TGCAGTGCTAGAGGACAGGACAGGGCTACGGGGACCCAGTACTTC
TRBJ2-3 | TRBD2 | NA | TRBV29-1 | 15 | CSVGGGSGRTDTQYF | TGCAGCGTTGGTGGTGGTAGCGGGAGAACAGATACGCAGTATTTT
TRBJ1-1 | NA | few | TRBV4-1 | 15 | CASSHGRQLNTETFF | TGCGCCAGCAGCCACGGACGGCAGCTCAACACTGAAACTTTCTTT
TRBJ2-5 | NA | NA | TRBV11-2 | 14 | CASSAGLFQETQYF | TGTGCCAGCAGCGCCGGACTATTCCAAGAGACCCAGTACTTC
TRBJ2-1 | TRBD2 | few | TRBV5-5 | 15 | CASSLADLAGNEQFF | TGTGCCAGCAGCTTGGCCGATCTAGCGGGTAATGAGCAGTTCTTC
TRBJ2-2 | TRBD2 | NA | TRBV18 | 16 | CASSPLAGGSTGELFF | TGTGCCAGCTCACCCCTAGCGGGAGGATCCACCGGGGAGCTGTTTTTT
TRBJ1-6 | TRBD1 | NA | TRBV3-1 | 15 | CASSQEQGYNSPLHF | TGTGCCAGCAGCCAAGAACAGGGGTATAATTCACCCCTCCACTTT
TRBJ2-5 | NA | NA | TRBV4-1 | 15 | CASSQVRGGQETQYF | TGCGCCAGCAGCCAAGTTAGGGGCGGCCAAGAGACCCAGTACTTC
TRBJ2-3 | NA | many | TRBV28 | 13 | CASSPGTTDTQYF | TGTGCCAGCAGTCCCGGGACCACAGATACGCAGTATTTT
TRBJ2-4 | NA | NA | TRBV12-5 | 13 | CASARSRENIQYF | TGTGCTAGTGCCAGAAGCAGGGAAAACATTCAGTACTTC
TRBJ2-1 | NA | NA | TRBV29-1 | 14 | CSATGSSFGNEQFF | TGCAGCGCTACAGGGTCCTCTTTCGGCAATGAGCAGTTCTTC
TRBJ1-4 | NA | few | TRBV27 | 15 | CASSERRTTNEKLFF | TGTGCCAGCAGTGAACGGAGGACAACTAATGAAAAACTGTTTTTT
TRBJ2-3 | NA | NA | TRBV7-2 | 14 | CASRASLLGDTQYF | TGTGCCAGCCGCGCTAGCCTGCTCGGAGATACGCAGTATTTT
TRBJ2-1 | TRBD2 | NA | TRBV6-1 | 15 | CASTRLAGVVNEQFF | TGTGCCAGCACCCGACTAGCGGGAGTTGTGAATGAGCAGTTCTTC
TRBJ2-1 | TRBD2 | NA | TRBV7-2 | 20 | CASSLAVSSGRPRDYNEQFF | TGTGCCAGCAGCTTAGCGGTGTCTAGCGGGAGGCCGAGGGACTACAATGAGCAGTTCTTC
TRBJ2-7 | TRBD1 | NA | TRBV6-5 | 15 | CASSYGTGGINEQYF | TGTGCCAGCAGTTACGGAACAGGGGGCATTAACGAGCAGTACTTC
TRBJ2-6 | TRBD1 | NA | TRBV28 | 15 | CAIQGQLSGANVLTF | TGTGCCATCCAGGGACAGCTCTCTGGGGCCAACGTCCTGACTTTC
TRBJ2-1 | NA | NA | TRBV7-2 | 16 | CASSLARAFPYNEQFF | TGTGCCAGCAGCTTAGCGCGCGCGTTCCCCTACAATGAGCAGTTCTTC
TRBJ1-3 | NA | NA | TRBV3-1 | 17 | CAGSQDFLEARGDTIYF | TGTGCCGGCAGCCAAGATTTTTTGGAGGCACGTGGAGACACCATATATTTT
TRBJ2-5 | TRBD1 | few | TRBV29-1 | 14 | CSADTGTGEETQYF | TGCAGCGCCGACACCGGGACAGGGGAAGAGACCCAGTACTTC
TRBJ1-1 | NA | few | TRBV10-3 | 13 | CATEAGRGTEAFF | TGTGCCACCGAGGCAGGGAGAGGCACTGAAGCTTTCTTT
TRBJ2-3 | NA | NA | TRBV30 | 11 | CAWSSGETQYF | TGTGCCTGGAGTTCCGGCGAGACGCAGTATTTT
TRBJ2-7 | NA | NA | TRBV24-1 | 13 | CATPDGGCYEQYF | TGTGCCACTCCGGATGGGGGATGCTACGAGCAGTACTTC
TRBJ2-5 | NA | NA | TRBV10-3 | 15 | CAISESVSSGETQYF | TGTGCCATCAGTGAGTCGGTTTCTTCAGGGGAGACCCAGTACTTC
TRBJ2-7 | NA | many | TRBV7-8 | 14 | CASSFGIEYYEQYF | TGTGCCAGCAGCTTTGGGATCGAGTACTACGAGCAGTACTTC
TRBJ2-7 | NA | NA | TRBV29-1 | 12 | CSVEEGSYEQYF | TGCAGCGTGGAAGAGGGTTCCTACGAGCAGTACTTC
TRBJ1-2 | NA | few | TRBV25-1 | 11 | CASSIGSGYTF | TGTGCCAGCAGTATAGGTTCCGGCTACACCTTC
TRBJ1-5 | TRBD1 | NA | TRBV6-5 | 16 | CASSYSRTGRNQPQHF | TGTGCCAGCAGTTACTCGAGGACAGGTCGCAATCAGCCCCAGCATTTT
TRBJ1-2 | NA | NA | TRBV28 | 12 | CASSLWGNGYTF | TGTGCCAGCAGTTTATGGGGCAATGGCTACACCTTC
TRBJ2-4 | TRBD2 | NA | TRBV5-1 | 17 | CASSLEVAGGGKNIQYF | TGCGCCAGCAGCTTGGAAGTAGCGGGAGGGGGCAAAAACATTCAGTACTTC
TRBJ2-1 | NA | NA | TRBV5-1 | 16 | CASASGVPGTYNEQFF | TGCGCCAGCGCCTCCGGGGTACCGGGCACCTACAATGAGCAGTTCTTC
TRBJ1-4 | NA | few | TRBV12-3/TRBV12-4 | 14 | CASSFTGPGEKLFF | TGTGCCAGCAGTTTTACGGGCCCAGGTGAAAAACTGTTTTTT
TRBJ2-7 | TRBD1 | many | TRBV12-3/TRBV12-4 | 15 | CASSSTGGTSYEQYF | TGTGCCAGCAGTTCTACAGGGGGAACTTCCTACGAGCAGTACTTC